A selection of T cell receptor beta chains follows, all from one sample in a study of cytomegalovirus exposure and HLA in healthy donors. The assay was immunoSEQ multiplex PCR, and TCRdb's table has in-frame clones only and misses some. The repertoire holds just over 150,000 clones, with around 74% as singletons. Source material: PBMCs. Source of these receptors: a woman aged 25 to 39 in good health and CMV-seronegative. Both conserved end residues are part of each CDR3. The D gene is left open where the match is weak. Expanded clones are given a class, and other clones once, few, many or no size at all.

>TRBV28|-|-|TRBJ1-1
TGTGCCAGCAGTTTATCGGGGGGCCCGAACACTGAAGCTTTCTTT
CASSLSGGPNTEAFF
>TRBV6-6|-|-|TRBJ1-1
TGTGCCAGCAGTTACCGCATGAGCGCTGAAGCTTTCTTT
CASSYRMSAEAFF
>TRBV28|-|-|TRBJ2-7
TGTGCCAGCAGTTTACTCGCGGTCGGCTACGAGCAGTACTTC
CASSLLAVGYEQYF
>TRBV7-8|TRBD1|-|TRBJ2-3
TGTGCCAGCAGCTTACCCCCCGTCTGGACAGGGACAGATACGCAGTATTTT
CASSLPPVWTGTDTQYF
>TRBV5-1|-|-|TRBJ1-4
TGCGCCAGCAGCTTGACGCAGGCTAATGAAAAACTGTTTTTT
CASSLTQANEKLFF
>TRBV21-1|-|few|TRBJ2-6
TGTGCCAGCAGCTCGAGGGGGCGAAGGGCCAACGTCCTGACTTTC
CASSSRGRRANVLTF
>TRBV6-6|-|-|TRBJ1-5
TGTGCCAGCGCTGCCACGGGTCAGCCCCAGCATTTT
CASAATGQPQHF
>TRBV13|-|few|TRBJ1-4
TGTGCCAGCAGCGGAGGAGAAGAAAAACTGTTTTTT
CASSGGEEKLFF
>TRBV11-3|TRBD2|-|TRBJ2-7
TGTGCCAGCAGCACACTAACGGGGGGGGAGCAGTACTTC
CASSTLTGGEQYF
>TRBV19|-|once|TRBJ1-1
TGTGCCAGTCAATGGAGCCCGGGTGGCCGTGCTTTCTTT
CASQWSPGGRAFF
>TRBV19|TRBD1|-|TRBJ1-1
TGTGCCAGTAGCTTGCAAGGGGGCGAAGGGTCGAACACTGAAGCTTTCTTT
CASSLQGGEGSNTEAFF
>TRBV19|-|few|TRBJ2-1
TGTGCCGCCCGAGACCAGGGTACCTACAATGAGCAGTTCTTC
CAARDQGTYNEQFF
>TRBV2|-|-|TRBJ2-7
TGTGCCAGCGGAAGGGTTAGCGACGAGCAGTACTTC
CASGRVSDEQYF
>TRBV9|TRBD1|-|TRBJ1-1
TGTGCCAGCAGCGTAGAGGGACAGGGAAGAGCTTTCTTT
CASSVEGQGRAFF
>TRBV5-1|TRBD1|-|TRBJ1-1
TGCGCCAGCAGCCCCGGGACAGCCCTTGAAGCTTTCTTT
CASSPGTALEAFF
>TRBV9|TRBD1|-|TRBJ1-2
TGTGCCAGCAGCGTAGATTTGGACAGGGGAGGCTATGGCTACACCTTC
CASSVDLDRGGYGYTF
>TRBV7-6|-|-|TRBJ2-2
TGTGCCAGCAGCTCACAAGTTCTCACCGGGGAGCTGTTTTTT
CASSSQVLTGELFF
>TRBV28|TRBD1|once|TRBJ1-3
TGTGCCAGCAGTGGTAGGGGGCTAGGAAACACCATATATTTT
CASSGRGLGNTIYF
>TRBV28|TRBD1|once|TRBJ2-7
TGTGCCAGCAGTGACAGGGCCTACGAGCAGTACTTC
CASSDRAYEQYF
>TRBV10-3|-|-|TRBJ1-2
TGTGCCATCAGTGGGCCCCCTGGGCACTATGGCTACACCTTC
CAISGPPGHYGYTF
>TRBV10-1|TRBD2|-|TRBJ2-7
TGCGCCAGCAGTGACGGTGGGGGGGCCTACGAGCAGTACTTC
CASSDGGGAYEQYF
>TRBV2|-|-|TRBJ1-3
TGTGCCAGCACAGCAAGCGGGTTCTCTGGAAACACCATATATTTT
CASTASGFSGNTIYF
>TRBV5-1|TRBD2|-|TRBJ2-3
TGCGCCAGCCATAGCGGGGGCCGCACAGATACGCAGTATTTT
CASHSGGRTDTQYF
>TRBV29-1|-|-|TRBJ2-5
TGCAGCGTTCACAGGGGGGGTGAGCAGTACTTC
CSVHRGGEQYF
>TRBV5-1|TRBD1|once|TRBJ1-1
TGCGCCAGCAGCTTGATGACAGGGGCTGAAGCTTTCTTT
CASSLMTGAEAFF
>TRBV7-2|-|once|TRBJ2-5
TGTGCCAGCAGCCCCGGGAACCAAGAGACCCAGTACTTC
CASSPGNQETQYF
>TRBV7-9|-|once|TRBJ1-5
TGTGCCAGCAGCTTAGGACAGGCCCAGCCCCAGCATTTT
CASSLGQAQPQHF
>TRBV11-2|TRBD1|-|TRBJ1-1
TGTGCCAGCAGCTTAAGGGGACAGCCAAACACTGAAGCTTTCTTT
CASSLRGQPNTEAFF
>TRBV5-4|TRBD2|-|TRBJ2-3
TGTGCCAGCAGTTTTGGGGCGGGGGGAGGTGCAGATACGCAGTATTTT
CASSFGAGGGADTQYF
>TRBV5-4|-|-|TRBJ2-2
TGTGCCAGCAGCCTCAACCTCGGCGGGGAGCTGTTTTTT
CASSLNLGGELFF
>TRBV18|TRBD2|-|TRBJ2-1
TGTGCCAGCTCCACTTTACCCCCTCGGACTAGCTACAATGAGCAGTTCTTC
CASSTLPPRTSYNEQFF
>TRBV7-2|-|few|TRBJ2-7
TGTGCCAGCAGCTATTTGACAGGACCTTCCTACGAGCAGTACTTC
CASSYLTGPSYEQYF
>TRBV4-1|TRBD2|many|TRBJ2-7
TGCGCCAGCAGCAGCCCAGCGGGGGGGAACGAGCAGTACTTC
CASSSPAGGNEQYF
>TRBV10-3|-|-|TRBJ2-3
TGTGCCATCAAAAGGGACTCCACAGATACGCAGTATTTT
CAIKRDSTDTQYF
>TRBV10-3|TRBD2|-|TRBJ2-2
TGTGCCATCTCTATCGGGGGGTTGACCGGGGAGCTGTTTTTT
CAISIGGLTGELFF
>TRBV30|-|-|TRBJ1-1
TGTGCCTGGAGTGTCGTCCTGACTTCGCCAGCTTTCTTT
CAWSVVLTSPAFF
>TRBV27|TRBD2|-|TRBJ2-1
TGTGCCAGCAGTTTATTGGGACTAGCGGGGGCCCCAGGGCTCTATGAGCAGTTCTTC
CASSLLGLAGAPGLYEQFF
>TRBV5-6|TRBD1|-|TRBJ1-3
TGTGCCAGCAGCTTGAATGGTGACAGGGGAAGAAACACCATATATTTT
CASSLNGDRGRNTIYF
>TRBV5-6|TRBD1|-|TRBJ2-5
TGTGCCAGCAGCTTGGGGCAGGGGGCGGGGGAGACCCAGTACTTC
CASSLGQGAGETQYF
>TRBV15|-|-|TRBJ1-2
TGTGCCACCAGCAGAGATTTGGCACAGGGTGGAGGCTACACCTTC
CATSRDLAQGGGYTF
>TRBV2|-|-|TRBJ2-2
TGTGCCAGCAGAGGACAGTCCACCGGGGAGCTGTTTTTT
CASRGQSTGELFF
>TRBV5-4|-|-|TRBJ2-7
TGTGCCAGCAGCTTGGAACAGGGAAAGACCTACGAGCAGTACTTC
CASSLEQGKTYEQYF
>TRBV5-1|-|-|TRBJ2-7
TGCGCCAGCAGCTTAGACTTACAGGGGGGGGAGCAGTACTTC
CASSLDLQGGEQYF
>TRBV6-1|TRBD1|-|TRBJ2-5
TGTGCCAGCAGTTCCTTAACAGGGGACCAAGAGACCCAGTACTTC
CASSSLTGDQETQYF
>TRBV25-1|TRBD1|-|TRBJ1-6
TGTGCCAGCAGTGATCCACAGGGGGCGCGTAATTCACCCCTCCACTTT
CASSDPQGARNSPLHF
>TRBV6-1|-|-|TRBJ1-1
TGTGCCAGCAGTGCACGTTTGACACCGAACACTGAAGCTTTCTTT
CASSARLTPNTEAFF
>TRBV6-1|TRBD1|-|TRBJ2-3
TGTGCCAGCAGTCCGGGACAGGGGGCAGATACGCAGTATTTT
CASSPGQGADTQYF
>TRBV7-2|TRBD2|once|TRBJ2-7
TGTGCCAGCAGCGTACTAGCGGGGAGCTCCTACGAGCAGTACTTC
CASSVLAGSSYEQYF
>TRBV27|-|-|TRBJ2-3
TGTGCCAGCAGGCCCTCCGGTTGGGATACGCAGTATTTT
CASRPSGWDTQYF
>TRBV29-1|-|-|TRBJ1-4
TGCAGCGTCGGGAGAGCGAATGAAAAACTGTTTTTT
CSVGRANEKLFF
>TRBV4-1|-|-|TRBJ2-3
TGCGCCAGCAGCCAGAACCCAAGGGGGTCGGCCGGCACAGATACGCAGTATTTT
CASSQNPRGSAGTDTQYF
>TRBV15|-|-|TRBJ1-1
TGTGCCACCAGCAGAGGATCCCCACTGATGAACACTGAAGCTTTCTTT
CATSRGSPLMNTEAFF
>TRBV9|-|-|TRBJ2-4
TGTGCCAGCAGCGTAGGATCGAGACTAGCCAAAAACATTCAGTACTTC
CASSVGSRLAKNIQYF
>TRBV7-2|-|-|TRBJ2-2
TGTGCCAGCAGCTTAGTATCTAACACCGGGGAGCTGTTTTTT
CASSLVSNTGELFF
>TRBV2|TRBD1|-|TRBJ1-3
TGTGCCAGGGGGACAGGAGGAAACACCATATATTTT
CARGTGGNTIYF